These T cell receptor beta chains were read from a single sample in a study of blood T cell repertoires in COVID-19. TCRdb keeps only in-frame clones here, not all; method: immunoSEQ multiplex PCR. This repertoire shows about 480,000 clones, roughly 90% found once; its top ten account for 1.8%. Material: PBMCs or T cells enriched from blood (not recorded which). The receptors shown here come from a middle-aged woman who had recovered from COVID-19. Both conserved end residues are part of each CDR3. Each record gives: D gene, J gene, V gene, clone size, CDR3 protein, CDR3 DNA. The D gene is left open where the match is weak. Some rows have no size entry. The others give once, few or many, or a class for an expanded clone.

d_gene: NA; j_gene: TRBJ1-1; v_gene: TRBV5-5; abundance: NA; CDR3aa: CASSLTGFTEAFF; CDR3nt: TGTGCCAGCAGCCTCACAGGGTTCACTGAAGCTTTCTTT
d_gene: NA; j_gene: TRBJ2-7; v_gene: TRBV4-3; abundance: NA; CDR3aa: CASSQGREGSYEQYF; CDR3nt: TGCGCCAGCAGCCAAGGCAGGGAAGGCTCCTACGAGCAGTACTTC
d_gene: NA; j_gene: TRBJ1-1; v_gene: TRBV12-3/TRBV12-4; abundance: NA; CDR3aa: CASSFTPDRGAFF; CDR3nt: TGTGCCAGCAGTTTTACCCCCGACAGAGGAGCTTTCTTT
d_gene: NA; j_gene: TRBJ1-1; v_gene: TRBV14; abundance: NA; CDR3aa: CASSPSGATGITEAFF; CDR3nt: TGTGCCAGCAGCCCCTCCGGGGCCACAGGGATCACTGAAGCTTTCTTT
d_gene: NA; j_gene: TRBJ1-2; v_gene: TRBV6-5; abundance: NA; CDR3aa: CASSYDSPLGGYTF; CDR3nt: TGTGCCAGCAGTTACGACAGCCCTCTGGGTGGCTACACCTTC
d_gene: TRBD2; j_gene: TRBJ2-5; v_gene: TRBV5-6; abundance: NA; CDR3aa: CASSLGLAGGMETQYF; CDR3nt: TGTGCCAGCAGCTTAGGACTAGCGGGAGGGATGGAGACCCAGTACTTC
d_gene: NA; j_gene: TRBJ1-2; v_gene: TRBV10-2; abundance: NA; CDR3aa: CASSGIDSSNYGYTF; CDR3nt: TGCGCCAGCAGTGGGATCGACAGTAGTAACTATGGCTACACCTTC
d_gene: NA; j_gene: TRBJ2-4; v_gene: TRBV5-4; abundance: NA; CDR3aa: CASSLFGAGGLTNIQYF; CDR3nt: TGTGCCAGCAGCTTGTTCGGGGCAGGAGGGCTCACAAACATTCAGTACTTC
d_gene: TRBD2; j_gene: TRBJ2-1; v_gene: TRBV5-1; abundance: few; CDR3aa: CASSLGTSGRSYNEQFF; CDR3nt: TGCGCCAGCAGCTTGGGGACTAGCGGGAGATCCTACAATGAGCAGTTCTTC
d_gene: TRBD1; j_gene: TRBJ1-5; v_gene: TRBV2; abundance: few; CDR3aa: CASSPRDSWDQPQHF; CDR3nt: TGTGCCAGCAGTCCCAGGGACAGCTGGGATCAGCCCCAGCATTTT
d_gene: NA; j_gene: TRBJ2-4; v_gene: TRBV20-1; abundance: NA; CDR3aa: CSAWNLVQYF; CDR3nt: TGCAGTGCATGGAATCTAGTTCAGTACTTC
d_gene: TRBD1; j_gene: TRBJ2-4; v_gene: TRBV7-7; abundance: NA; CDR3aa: CASSLGDRGLAKNIQYF; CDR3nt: TGTGCTAGCAGCTTAGGTGACAGGGGCCTAGCCAAAAACATTCAGTACTTC
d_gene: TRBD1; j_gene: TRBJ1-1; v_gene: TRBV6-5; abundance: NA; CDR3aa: CASSTGQGAGEAFF; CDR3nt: TGTGCCAGCAGTACCGGACAGGGGGCTGGTGAAGCTTTCTTT
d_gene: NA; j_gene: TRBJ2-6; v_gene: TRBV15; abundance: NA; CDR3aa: CATSRETGHGTGANVLTF; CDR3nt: TGTGCCACCAGCAGAGAAACGGGACACGGGACTGGGGCCAACGTCCTGACTTTC
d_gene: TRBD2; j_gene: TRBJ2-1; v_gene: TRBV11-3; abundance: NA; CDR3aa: CASSLGASGNEQFF; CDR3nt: TGTGCCAGCAGCTTAGGGGCTAGCGGCAATGAGCAGTTCTTC
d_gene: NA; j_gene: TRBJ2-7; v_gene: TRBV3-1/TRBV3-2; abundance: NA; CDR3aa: CASSQGTRNSAEYF; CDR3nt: TGTGCCAGCAGCCAAGGGACAAGGAACTCTGCGGAGTACTTC
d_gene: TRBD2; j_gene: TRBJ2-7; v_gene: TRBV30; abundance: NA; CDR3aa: CAWGYGGGSYEQYF; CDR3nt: TGTGCCTGGGGGTATGGGGGGGGCTCCTACGAGCAGTACTTC
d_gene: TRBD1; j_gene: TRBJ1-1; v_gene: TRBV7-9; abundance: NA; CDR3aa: CASSTTGSGTEAFF; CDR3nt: TGTGCCAGCAGCACGACAGGGTCGGGCACTGAAGCTTTCTTT
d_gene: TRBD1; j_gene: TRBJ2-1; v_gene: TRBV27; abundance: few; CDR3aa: CASSLARTGSYNEQFF; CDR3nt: TGTGCCAGCAGTTTAGCCCGGACAGGATCCTACAATGAGCAGTTCTTC
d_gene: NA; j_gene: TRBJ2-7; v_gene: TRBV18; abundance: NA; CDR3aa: CASSSLGQGVNEQYF; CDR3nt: TGTGCCAGCTCCTCCTTAGGGCAGGGTGTCAACGAGCAGTACTTC
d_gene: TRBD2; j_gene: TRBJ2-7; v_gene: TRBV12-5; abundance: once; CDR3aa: CASGLWWIAGGESSYEQYF; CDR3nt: TGTGCTAGTGGTTTGTGGTGGATAGCGGGAGGTGAAAGCTCCTACGAGCAGTACTTC
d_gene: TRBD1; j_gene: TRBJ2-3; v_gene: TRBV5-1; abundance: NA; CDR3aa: CASSAWTGIFTDTQYF; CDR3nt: TGCGCCAGCAGCGCATGGACAGGGATATTCACAGATACGCAGTATTTT
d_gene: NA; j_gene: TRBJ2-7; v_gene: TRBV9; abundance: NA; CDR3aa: CASSVLASSYEQYF; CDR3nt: TGTGCCAGCAGCGTCTTAGCGAGCTCCTACGAGCAGTACTTC
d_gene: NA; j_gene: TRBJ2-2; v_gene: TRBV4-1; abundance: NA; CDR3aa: CASSQLAEVAGELFF; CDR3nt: TGCGCCAGCAGCCAACTTGCCGAGGTCGCCGGGGAGCTGTTTTTT
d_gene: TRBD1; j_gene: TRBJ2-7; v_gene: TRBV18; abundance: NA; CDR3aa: CASSPSPGTGGEQYF; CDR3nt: TGTGCCAGCTCACCCTCCCCCGGGACAGGGGGCGAGCAGTACTTC
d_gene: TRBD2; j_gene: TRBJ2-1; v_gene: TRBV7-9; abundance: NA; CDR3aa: CASSLSILAGGRNEQFF; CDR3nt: TGTGCCAGCAGCTTATCAATCCTAGCGGGAGGGAGAAATGAGCAGTTCTTC
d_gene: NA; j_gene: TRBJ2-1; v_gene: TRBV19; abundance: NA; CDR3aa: CASSIPGSGPYNEQFF; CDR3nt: TGTGCCAGTAGTATTCCTGGTAGCGGTCCATACAATGAGCAGTTCTTC
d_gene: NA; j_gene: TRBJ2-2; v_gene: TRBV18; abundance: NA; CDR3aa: CASPTPGSNTGELFF; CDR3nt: TGTGCCAGCCCAACGCCCGGGTCGAACACCGGGGAGCTGTTTTTT
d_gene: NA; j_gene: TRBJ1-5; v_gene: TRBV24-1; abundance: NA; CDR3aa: CATRRQTGPLVNQPQHF; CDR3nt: TGTGCCACCAGAAGACAGACCGGGCCCCTGGTAAATCAGCCCCAGCATTTT
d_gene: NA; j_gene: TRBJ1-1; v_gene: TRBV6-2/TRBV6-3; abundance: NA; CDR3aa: CASSYGPFIENTEAFF; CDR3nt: TGTGCCAGCAGTTATGGGCCCTTTATAGAGAACACTGAAGCTTTCTTT
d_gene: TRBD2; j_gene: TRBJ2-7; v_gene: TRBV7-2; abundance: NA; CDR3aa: CASSLTSQTSYEQYF; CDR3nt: TGTGCCAGCAGCTTGACTAGCCAAACCTCCTACGAGCAGTACTTC
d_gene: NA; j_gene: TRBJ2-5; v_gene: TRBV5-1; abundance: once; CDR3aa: CASSLGAQASQETQYF; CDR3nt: TGCGCCAGCAGCTTGGGGGCCCAGGCCTCCCAAGAGACCCAGTACTTC
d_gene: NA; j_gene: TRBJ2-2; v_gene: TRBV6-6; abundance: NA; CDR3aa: CASSYRAAPSGELFF; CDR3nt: TGTGCCAGCAGTTACAGAGCTGCCCCCTCCGGGGAGCTGTTTTTT
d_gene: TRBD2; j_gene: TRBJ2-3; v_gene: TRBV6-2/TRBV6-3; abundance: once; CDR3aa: CASSYLGLVTDTQYF; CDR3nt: TGTGCCAGCAGTTACTTGGGACTAGTCACAGATACGCAGTATTTT
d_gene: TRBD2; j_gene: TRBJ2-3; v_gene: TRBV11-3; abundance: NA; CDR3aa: CASSSEGLAGGWDTQYF; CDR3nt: TGTGCCAGCAGCTCGGAGGGACTAGCGGGAGGGTGGGATACGCAGTATTTT
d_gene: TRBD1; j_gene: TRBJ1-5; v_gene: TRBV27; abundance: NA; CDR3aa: CASSLFLPTGMINNQPQHF; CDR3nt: TGTGCCAGCAGTTTATTCCTCCCGACAGGGATGATAAACAATCAGCCCCAGCATTTT
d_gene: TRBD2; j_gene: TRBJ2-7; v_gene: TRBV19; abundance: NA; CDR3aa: CASSIDRGGRGEQYF; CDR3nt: TGTGCCAGTAGTATAGATCGGGGGGGCAGGGGAGAGCAGTACTTC
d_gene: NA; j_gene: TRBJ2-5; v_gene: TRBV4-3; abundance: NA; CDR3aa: CASSQDLGGSRGETQYF; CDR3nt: TGCGCCAGCAGCCAAGATCTAGGCGGCTCTCGGGGAGAGACCCAGTACTTC
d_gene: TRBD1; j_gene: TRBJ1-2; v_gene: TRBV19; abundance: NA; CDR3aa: CASSTTPGTGALYGYTF; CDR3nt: TGTGCCAGTAGTACAACTCCCGGGACAGGTGCTTTATATGGCTACACCTTC
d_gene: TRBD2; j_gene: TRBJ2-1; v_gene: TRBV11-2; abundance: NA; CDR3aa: CASSQYTVSAGDEQFF; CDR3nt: TGTGCCAGCAGCCAATATACGGTTAGCGCGGGGGATGAGCAGTTCTTC
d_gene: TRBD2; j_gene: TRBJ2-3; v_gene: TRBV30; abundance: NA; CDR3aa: CAWSLTSGSTDTQYF; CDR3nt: TGTGCCTGGAGTCTGACTAGCGGTAGCACAGATACGCAGTATTTT
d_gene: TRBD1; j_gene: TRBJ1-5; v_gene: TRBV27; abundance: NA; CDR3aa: CASSLTGARQPQHF; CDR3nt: TGTGCCAGCAGTCTTACAGGGGCGAGGCAGCCCCAGCATTTT
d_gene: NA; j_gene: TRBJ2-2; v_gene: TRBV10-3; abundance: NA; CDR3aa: CAISEAWGGPAGELFF; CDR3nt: TGTGCCATCAGTGAGGCGTGGGGAGGTCCAGCCGGGGAGCTGTTTTTT
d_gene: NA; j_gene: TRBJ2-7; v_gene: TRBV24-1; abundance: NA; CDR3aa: CATSDSNRVHEQYF; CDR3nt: TGTGCCACCAGTGATTCGAACAGGGTCCACGAGCAGTACTTC
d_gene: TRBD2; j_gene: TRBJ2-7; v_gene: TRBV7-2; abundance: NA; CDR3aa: CASSLLGLEGEQYF; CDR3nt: TGTGCCAGCAGCTTACTTGGACTAGAAGGCGAGCAGTACTTC
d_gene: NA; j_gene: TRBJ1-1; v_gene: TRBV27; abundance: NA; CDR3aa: CASSVTGVNTEAFF; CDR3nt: TGTGCCAGCAGCGTTACAGGCGTAAACACTGAAGCTTTCTTT
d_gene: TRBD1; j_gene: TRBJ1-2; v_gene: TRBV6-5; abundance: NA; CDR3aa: CASSTRTGGSYGYTF; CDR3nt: TGTGCCAGCAGTACGAGGACAGGGGGGAGCTATGGCTACACCTTC
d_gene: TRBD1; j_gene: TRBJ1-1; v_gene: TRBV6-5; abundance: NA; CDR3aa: CASSRDSYTEAFF; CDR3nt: TGTGCCAGCAGTCGGGACAGCTACACTGAAGCTTTCTTT
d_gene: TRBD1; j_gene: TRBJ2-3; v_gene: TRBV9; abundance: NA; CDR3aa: CASSPQGQGADTQYF; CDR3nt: TGTGCCAGCAGCCCACAGGGACAGGGAGCAGATACGCAGTATTTT
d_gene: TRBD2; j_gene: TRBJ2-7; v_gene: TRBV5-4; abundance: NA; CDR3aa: CASSLDGLAGYSYEQYF; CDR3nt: TGTGCCAGCAGCTTGGATGGGCTAGCGGGTTACTCCTACGAGCAGTACTTC
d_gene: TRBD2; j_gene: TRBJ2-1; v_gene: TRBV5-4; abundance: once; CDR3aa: CASSETSGRFNEQFF; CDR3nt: TGTGCCAGCAGCGAGACTAGCGGGAGGTTCAATGAGCAGTTCTTC